What follows is one TCR beta chain and its context. Its specificity is not known. Patients with Susac syndrome met diagnostic criteria defined recently for definite or probable disease. The sample belongs to a study of CD8 T cells in Susac syndrome. An amount of RNA that ranged from roughly 0.45 to 1 ug was reverse transcribed with random hexamers. A multiplex approach, immunoSEQ multiplex PCR, amplified TCR beta CDR3 across 54 Vbeta and 13 Jbeta. MiXCR, applied by TCRdb to the immunoSEQ multiplex PCR reads, yields one record per CDR3 protein. The sample shows under 200,000 distinct CDR3 sequences, 90% to 95% of them seen only once. Germline V gene sequence: CDR1 LNHDA, CDR2 SQIVND (reference sequence). V lost 6 bases to trimming and J lost 3 bases, with 21 bases between them. The CDR3 is 16 residues long. Study outcomes and limitations: Individuals included in the TCR sequencing and HLA analysis were acknowledged by the study to be relatively few in number. The CD4+ T cell repertoire of patients with Susac syndrome showed no detectable clonal expansion.

This TCR derives from a human donor with Susac syndrome. The sequenced material came from CD4+ T cells from PBMCs. The genes are TRBV19 and TRBJ2-7, with TRBD2 as a possible D gene (6 bases). CDR3 sequence: CASRLSSSTGGYEQYF. CDR3 bases: TGTGCCAGTAGGCTGTCTTCGTCCACCGGGGGCTACGAGCAGTACTTC.